This TCR beta chain was obtained from a study of CD8 T cells in ankylosing spondylitis. The study's findings and limits: Reportedly, significant enrichment of disease-linked clones occurred in matched ankylosing spondylitis synovial fluid. Certain motif variants had earlier been reported in reactive arthritis synovial fluid and blood. Fewer than 10 highly homologous variants made up a TCR beta motif that seemed to typify ankylosing spondylitis blood.

MiXCR was run by TCRdb on the 5' RACE reads, yielding one entry per CDR3 protein. The repertoire holds about 250,000 distinct CDR3 sequences, with roughly a tenth as singletons. The length of the CDR3 is 18 residues. Germline CDR1 is LGHDT and CDR2 is YNNKEL (reference sequence). The ends lost 4 bases at V and 2 bases at J; junction bases unmatched: 9. Only a few counts were recorded for this clonotype. Antigen: not known. Sequencing input: blood, either unsorted or a sorted T cell fraction (not recorded which). The TCR originated in a male donor with ankylosing spondylitis or in good health (not recorded which). The J gene is TRBJ2-7, the V gene TRBV3-1; TRBD2 matches at 15 bases. The DNA of the CDR3 is TGTGCCAGCAGCCCATTTCCAGGGACTAGCGGGGGGACCTACGAGCAGTACTTC. Protein: CASSPFPGTSGGTYEQYF.